This section outlines one TCR beta chain sequence together with its context. In the original processing: Quantification of nucleated cells was approximated via reference gene primer amplification. Libraries were prepared by immunoSEQ multiplex PCR; TCRdb keeps only in-frame clonotypes and omits some of them. That table supplies the V and J calls and clone size; D and trimming were determined from the DNA. The sample lists about 260,000 clones; more than 90% were seen once. Germline V lookup: CDR1 KGHSH, CDR2 LQKENI. Trimming removed 3 bases from V and 2 bases from J, with 7 bases in between. The CDR3 runs 13 residues. Patients at the Seattle site were enrolled during active infection and followed longitudinally. This specimen belongs to a study of blood T cell repertoires in COVID-19. Study-wide background: The study drew acute and convalescent COVID-19 samples from the United States, Italy and Spain. Sample material is recorded as cDNA or gDNA derived from T cells, B-cell-depleted T cells, or PBMCs.

This chain uses TRBV18 with TRBJ2-5; maybe TRBD2 (5 bases). Sequencing was done on a sample of peripheral blood. The TCR comes from a person aged 18 to 30 with COVID-19, enrolled during active disease. This CDR3 reads CASSPGNQETQYF. CDR3 nucleotides: TGTGCCAGCTCACCCGGGAATCAAGAGACCCAGTACTTC.